One sample yielded the 24 T cell receptor beta chains listed below, sequenced in a study of identical twins. From the 5' RACE reads, TCRdb called clonotypes with MiXCR, one entry per CDR3 protein. The sample records roughly 1.6 million distinct CDR3 sequences, under 35% being singletons. Sequencing was performed on cord blood. The receptor source for this set is a newborn girl in good health.

This clonotype showed up just a few times. The chain joins TRBV20-1 to TRBJ2-7, with D maybe TRBD2 (6 bases). The CDR3 loop spans 12 amino acids. V was trimmed by 5 bases and J by 4 bases, leaving 12 bases between them. Germline CDR1 reads DFQATT; CDR2 reads SNEGSKA (reference sequence). DNA of the CDR3: TGCAGTGCTGGGCGGACTATTTACGAGCAGTACTTC. Translated, it gives CSAGRTIYEQYF.

This clonotype was seen at least ten times. The J gene is TRBJ2-7, the V gene TRBV27; tentative D call: TRBD1 (6 bases). Trimming cost V 3 bases and J 0 bases, with 12 bases left between them. The CDR3 runs 15 residues. Germline V lookup: CDR1 MNHEY, CDR2 SMNVEV (reference sequence). The CDR3 sequence is CASSLGALSSYEQYF. The CDR3 DNA reads as TGTGCCAGCAGTTTGGGGGCCCTTAGCTCCTACGAGCAGTACTTC.

The V and J genes are TRBV9 and TRBJ1-1, with D possibly matching TRBD1 (5 bases). The V gene's germline CDR1 is SGDLS and CDR2 YYNGEE. This CDR3 has 14 amino acids. V was trimmed by 3 bases and J by 1 base, leaving 10 bases between them. The CDR3 DNA reads TGTGCCAGCAGCGCACACAGGACGAACACTGAAGCTTTCTTT. This codes for CASSAHRTNTEAFF.

This clonotype has just a few counts. The rearrangement uses TRBV20-1 and TRBJ1-6; D may be TRBD1 (5 bases). The CDR3 has 14 residues. Germline CDR1 DFQATT, CDR2 SNEGSKA (reference sequence). V was pared by 6 bases and J by 0 bases, with 9 bases between. The CDR3 sequence is CSAQGSSYNSPLHF. The CDR3 DNA reads as TGCAGTGCCCAGGGTAGCTCCTATAATTCACCCCTCCACTTT.

J is TRBJ1-5 and V is TRBV20-1; 7 bases align to TRBD1. This CDR3 has 14 amino acids. The ends lost 0 bases at V and 6 bases at J; junction bases unmatched: 5. The germline gives CDR1 DFQATT, CDR2 SNEGSKA (reference sequence). The CDR3 sequence is CSARDGTVSQPQHF. As DNA, the CDR3 is TGCAGTGCTAGAGATGGGACAGTAAGTCAGCCCCAGCATTTT.

This clonotype has a handful of counts. V gene TRBV5-1 combines with J gene TRBJ1-2; 8 bases are shared with TRBD1. The CDR3 spans 16 residues. V lost 4 bases and J lost 1; bases outside the gene matches: 9. Germline assignment: CDR1 SGHRS and CDR2 YFSETQ. CDR3 in DNA: TGCGCCAGCAGCATCCCCCCAGGGGGCTATAACTATGGCTACACCTTC. Its translation is CASSIPPGGYNYGYTF.

This clonotype was detected only a few times. The chain has TRBV5-6 and TRBJ2-3, with 7 bases identical to TRBD2. The trim removed 2 bases at V and 3 bases at J, leaving 9 bases unmatched. The CDR3 is made up of 16 amino acids. Germline-derived CDR1 and CDR2 are SGHDT and YYEEEE. CDR3 region: CASSFSAGSLTDTQYF. The CDR3 region has the DNA TGTGCCAGCAGCTTTTCAGCGGGGTCCCTTACAGATACGCAGTATTTT. The full variable domain, completed using reference TRBV5-6 and TRBJ2-3, is DAGVTQSPTHLIKTRGQQVTLRCSPKSGHDTVSWYQQALGQGPQFIFQYYEEEERQRGNFPDRFSGHQFPNYSSELNVNALLLGDSALYLCASSFSAGSLTDTQYFGPGTRLTVL.

This clonotype was counted at least ten times. The V gene is TRBV9, the J gene TRBJ2-3; TRBD2 agrees at 12 bases. Trimming removed 1 base from V and 7 bases from J; junction bases left unmatched: 4. CDR3 length: 15 amino acids. From germline, CDR1 is SGDLS and CDR2 YYNGEE. The CDR3 sequence: CASSVLTSGSNTQYF. The CDR3 region has the DNA TGTGCCAGCAGCGTACTGACTAGCGGGAGTAATACGCAGTATTTT.

This clonotype appeared a few times. The V call is TRBV20-1, the J call TRBJ2-3; D could derive from TRBD1 or TRBD2 (6 bases each). Per the germline V gene, CDR1 is DFQATT and CDR2 is SNEGSKA (reference sequence). The CDR3 runs to 14 residues. V dropped 3 bases and J dropped 1 base, with 11 bases sitting between them. The CDR3 DNA is TGCAGTGCTAGTTACAGGGAGGGCACAGATACGCAGTATTTT. Translated, it gives CSASYREGTDTQYF.

This clonotype was observed once. At one boundary the junction diverges from the germline segment, which might be a read error. The chain combines TRBV6-1 with TRBJ1-5, with TRBD1 as a possible D gene (5 bases). Germline V gives CDR1 MNHNS, CDR2 SASEGT. The CDR3 contains 15 residues. CDR3: CASRGVGYSSQPQHF. CDR3 DNA: TGTGCCAGTCGGGGGGTGGGGTATAGCAGTCAGCCCCAGCATTTT.

The chain is built from TRBV6-1 and TRBJ2-2, with D possibly TRBD2 on 6 matching bases. Germline CDR1 reads MNHNS; CDR2 reads SASEGT. The CDR3 sequence is 16 residues long. With 6 bases removed from V and 4 bases from J, the gap between germline ends came to 18 bases. In DNA form, the CDR3 reads TGTGCCAGCAGCCAACTAGGAGGGGCGAGCACCGGGGAGCTGTTTTTT. This sequence encodes CASSQLGGASTGELFF.

This clonotype appeared a few times. V and J are TRBV5-1 and TRBJ1-1; the match to TRBD1 covers 8 bases. With V trimmed by 4 bases and J by 1 base, 6 bases remained unmatched. The germline V gene has CDR1 SGHRS and CDR2 YFSETQ. The CDR3 sequence is 15 residues long. The CDR3 sequence is CASSIQGAENTEAFF. CDR3 bases: TGCGCCAGCAGCATTCAGGGGGCTGAGAACACTGAAGCTTTCTTT.

A few counts support this clonotype. The rearrangement joins TRBV20-1 to TRBJ2-1; the match to TRBD1 covers 7 bases. V shed 4 bases and J 3 bases; nucleotides not matched to a gene: 12. CDR1 and CDR2 (germline): DFQATT, SNEGSKA (reference sequence). The CDR3 extends over 16 amino acids. The CDR3 nucleotides are TGCAGTGCTACGGGGACAGCCCAAAAGGGCTACAATGAGCAGTTCTTC. It is translated as CSATGTAQKGYNEQFF.

The gene calls are TRBV7-2 and TRBJ2-7, with 8 nucleotides matching TRBD2. Unmatched junction bases numbered 5, after V lost 1 base and J lost 3 bases. The CDR3 loop spans 15 amino acids. Germline CDR1 is SGHTA and CDR2 is FQGNSA. CDR3 region: CASSLVSGERYEQYF. The DNA for the CDR3 is TGTGCCAGCAGCTTAGTTAGCGGGGAACGCTACGAGCAGTACTTC.

The CDR3 region is CASSPRNSGLGEKLFF. The CDR3 region has the DNA TGTGCCAGCAGCCCCAGAAACAGCGGACTGGGCGAAAAACTGTTTTTT. The chain is built from TRBV7-6 and TRBJ1-4; no firm D call. CDR3 length equals 16 residues. CDR1 is SGHVS and CDR2 is FNYEAQ in the germline V gene. The V end lost 5 bases, the J end lost 8 bases, and 21 bases lay between the germline ends. Combining the CDR3 with reference TRBV7-6 and TRBJ1-4 gives the whole variable domain GAGVSQSPRYKVTKRGQDVALRCDPISGHVSLYWYRQALGQGPEFLTYFNYEAQQDKSGLPNDRFSAERPEGSISTLTIQRTEQRDSAMYRCASSPRNSGLGEKLFFGSGTQLSVL.

This clonotype was counted between two and nine times. CDR3 in amino acids: CASSLPSPGKGYNQPQHF. CDR3 nucleotide sequence: TGTGCCAGCAGCCTCCCCTCACCAGGGAAAGGGTACAATCAGCCCCAGCATTTT. The chain combines TRBV7-9 with TRBJ1-5, with D maybe TRBD1 (5 bases). In germline, CDR1 is SEHNR, CDR2 FQNEAQ (reference sequence). The V gene lost 5 bases and the J gene lost 3 bases, with 23 bases spanning the gap. The CDR3 is made up of 18 amino acids.

The sample holds a few counts of this clonotype. The chain combines TRBV6-2 or TRBV6-3 with TRBJ2-5; D is undetermined. The V and J ends lost 2 bases and 1 base respectively, with 11 bases between them. The CDR3 sequence is 15 residues long. CDR1 and CDR2 (germline): MNHEY, SVGEGT. The CDR3 spells CASSYLGRRQETQYF. As DNA, the CDR3 is TGTGCCAGCAGTTACCTAGGACGCCGCCAAGAGACCCAGTACTTC.

There are a few counts of this clonotype. V and J are TRBV5-1 and TRBJ2-5, with 7 nucleotides matching TRBD1. This CDR3 region has 12 residues. J was trimmed by 11 bases and V by 2 bases; bases with no gene match: 6. Germline V gene data show CDR1 as SGHRS and CDR2 as YFSETQ. CDR3 sequence: CASSLGQVRQYF. The CDR3 coding sequence is TGCGCCAGCAGCTTAGGACAGGTGCGGCAGTACTTC.

A few counts support this clonotype. This chain links TRBV7-9 with TRBJ1-4, with D uncertain. Germline lookup yields CDR1 SEHNR and CDR2 FQNEAQ (reference sequence). The CDR3 totals 13 residues. The V end lost 1 base, the J end lost 12 bases, and 12 bases lay between the germline ends. CDR3 loop: CASSLGRQPELFF. As DNA, the CDR3 is TGTGCCAGCAGCTTAGGTCGGCAGCCCGAACTGTTTTTT.

A remark on this clonotype: Likely a read error: the CDR3 ends without its conserved phenylalanine or tryptophan. The V gene is TRBV7-9, the J gene TRBJ2-1; TRBD2 agrees at 10 bases. With 4 bases clipped from V and 5 bases from J, the junction kept 8 bases outside the gene matches. The CDR3 sequence is 16 residues long. Germline V gene lookup returns CDR1 SEHNR and CDR2 FQNEAQ (reference sequence). CDR3 DNA sequence: TGTGCCAGCAGCTATTATCTAGCGGGAGACGACAATGAGCAGTTCCTC. This encodes CASSYYLAGDDNEQFL.

This chain links TRBV29-1 with TRBJ2-1, with 15 bases that match TRBD2. Germline-derived CDR1 and CDR2 are SQVTM and ANQGSEA. V lost 7 bases to trimming and J lost 4 bases; unmatched junction nucleotides: 8. The length of the CDR3 is 16 residues. The CDR3 region is CSGRGLAGGSYNEQFF. CDR3 bases: TGCAGCGGGAGGGGACTAGCGGGAGGCTCGTACAATGAGCAGTTCTTC.

This clonotype was seen only a few times. J is TRBJ1-6 and V is TRBV7-2; the match to TRBD1 covers 7 bases. Germline-derived CDR1 and CDR2 are SGHTA and FQGNSA. This CDR3 contains 16 residues. With 0 bases clipped from V and 7 bases from J, the junction kept 6 bases outside the gene matches. The CDR3 sequence: CASSLATGTANSPLHF. CDR3 nucleotide sequence: TGTGCCAGCAGCTTAGCGACTGGGACAGCCAATTCACCCCTCCACTTT.

This clonotype was observed a handful of times. The chain links TRBV20-1 to TRBJ2-7, with D perhaps matching TRBD1 (5 bases). CDR1 is DFQATT and CDR2 is SNEGSKA in the germline V gene (reference sequence). This CDR3 is built from 15 residues. Trimming took 3 bases from V and 0 from J, leaving 15 bases between them. The CDR3 DNA follows: TGCAGTGCTAGCGACCACAGGATAAGCTCCTACGAGCAGTACTTC. It is translated as CSASDHRISSYEQYF.

This chain connects TRBV20-1 to TRBJ2-1; 8 nucleotides align to TRBD2. Germline loops: CDR1 DFQATT, CDR2 SNEGSKA (reference sequence). The CDR3 totals 16 residues. CDR3 in amino acids: CSGRPSGLSSYNEQFF. The DNA for the CDR3 is TGCAGCGGACGCCCTAGCGGGCTCAGCTCCTACAATGAGCAGTTCTTC.